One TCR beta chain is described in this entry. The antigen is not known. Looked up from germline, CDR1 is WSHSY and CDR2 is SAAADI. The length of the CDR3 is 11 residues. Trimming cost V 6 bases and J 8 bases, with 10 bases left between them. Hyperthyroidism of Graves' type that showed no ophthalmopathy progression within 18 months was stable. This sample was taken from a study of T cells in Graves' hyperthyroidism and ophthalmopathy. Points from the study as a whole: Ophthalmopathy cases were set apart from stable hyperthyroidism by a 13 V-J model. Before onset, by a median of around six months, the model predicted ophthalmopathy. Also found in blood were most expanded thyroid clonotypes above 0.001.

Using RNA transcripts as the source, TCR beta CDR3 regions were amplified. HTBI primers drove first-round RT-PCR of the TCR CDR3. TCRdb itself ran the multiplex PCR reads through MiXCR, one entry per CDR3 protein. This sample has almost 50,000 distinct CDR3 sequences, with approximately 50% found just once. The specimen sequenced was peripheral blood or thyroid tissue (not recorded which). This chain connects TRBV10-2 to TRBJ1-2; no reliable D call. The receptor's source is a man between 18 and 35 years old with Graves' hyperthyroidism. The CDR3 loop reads CASSAGFGYTF. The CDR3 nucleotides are TGCGCCAGCAGCGCGGGATTCGGCTACACCTTC.